This T cell receptor beta chain was sequenced in a study of T cell responses to AZD1222 COVID-19 vaccine. Study-wide results and caveats: Clonal diversity may have been underestimated in mostly white British donors.

Data came from immunoSEQ multiplex PCR; TCRdb stores just in-frame clones and leaves some out. The table records some 80,000 clones, more than 85% of them present only once. In regard to this clone: Antigen: not known.

This CDR3 has 15 residues. From germline, CDR1 is SGHAT and CDR2 FQNNGV. V was shortened by 5 bases and J by 6 bases, with 19 bases between the two germline ends. The chain couples TRBV11-2 to TRBJ1-2; D gene ambiguous. The sequence came from an adult in good health. Specimen: peripheral blood, collected on day 0 of AZD1222 vaccination. The CDR3 DNA follows: TGTGCCAGCAGCGCGCCTCGGGTCCCTAAGAATGGCTACACCTTC. It yields the protein CASSAPRVPKNGYTF. Full variable domain (outside the CDR3, taken from reference TRBV11-2 and TRBJ1-2): EAGVAQSPRYKIIEKRQSVAFWCNPISGHATLYWYQQILGQGPKLLIQFQNNGVVDDSQLPKDRFSAERLKGVDSTLKIQPAKLEDSAVYLCASSAPRVPKNGYTFGSGTRLTVV.